This entry concerns a single T cell receptor beta chain. This CDR3 has 14 amino acids. The J segment lost 11 bases and the V segment lost 0 bases, leaving 8 bases of the junction unmatched. In germline, CDR1 is GTSNPN, CDR2 SVGIG (reference sequence). TCRbeta library preparation incorporated unique molecular identifiers. TCRdb reprocessed the PCR reads via MiXCR and lists one record per CDR3 protein. This table has 500,000 to 600,000 distinct CDR3 sequences, about 18% appearing once. The entry originates in a study of T-cell reconstitution after alpha-beta-depleted transplantation in children. Here the sequenced sample was PBMCs from the stem cell graft donor, taken from the stem cell graft. The clonotype originates from a human donor who donated a stem cell graft to a child with acute lymphoblastic leukemia. V usage is TRBV30 and J usage is TRBJ1-5, with 9 nucleotides matching TRBD1. This chain's CDR3 is CAWSVGQGSQAQHF. CDR3 nucleotides: TGTGCCTGGAGTGTCGGACAGGGGTCCCAGGCCCAGCATTTT.